This T cell receptor beta chain came from a study of tumor-infiltrating lymphocytes in primary liver carcinoma. Background on the study: By surgical resection, the patients were treated for their primary liver carcinoma. Between about 4.2 and 11 cm across, the tumors were all of stage T1-T3 N0M0. General study findings and limits: Between tumor regions, pairs overlapped more than tumor-adjacent and tumor-blood pairs did.

Germline DNA was also extracted, and blood RNA derived from unsorted whole blood. A note on this clonotype: Its antigen is not known.

Trimming cost V 3 bases and J 15 bases, with 25 bases left between them. The length of the CDR3 is 14 residues. Germline V lookup: CDR1 DFQATT, CDR2 SNEGSKA (reference sequence). The researchers produced TCR beta cDNA from roughly 500 ng total RNA with a constant-region primer. Three-round nested multiplex PCR performed with slightly modified ARM-PCR produced the TCR beta libraries. A C-beta reverse primer was combined with TRBV1-TRBV30 forward primers in the first two PCR rounds, and each round had roughly 11 cycles. TCRdb reanalysed the multiplex PCR reads using MiXCR and keeps one entry per CDR3 protein. The sample comprises approximately 330,000 distinct CDR3 sequences, roughly 61% of which are singletons, and 6.5% rests with the top ten.

This clonotype was sampled from a man between 35 and 55 years old with primary liver carcinoma and hepatitis B virus infection. V is TRBV20-1 and J is TRBJ2-3, with D perhaps matching TRBD2 (5 bases). Sequenced input: peripheral blood. The CDR3 protein is CSASQLVGTDMHYF. Here the CDR3 DNA reads TGCAGTGCTAGTCAACTAGTCGGCACAGATATGCATTATTTT.